What follows are 14 T cell receptor beta chains derived from one specimen sequenced in a study of tumor-infiltrating lymphocytes in glioblastoma multiforme. TCRB libraries came from RNA via three nested multiplex PCR rounds. TCRdb fed the multiplex PCR reads into MiXCR, producing one record per CDR3 protein. The table has about 13,000 distinct CDR3 sequences, around 70% seen once. Input material: brain tumor tissue. The receptors originated from a male donor with glioblastoma.

Of note for this clonotype: Just one base apart from a much larger clone, this may be a read error. V usage is TRBV11-1 and J usage is TRBJ2-7, with D uncertain. The CDR3 sequence is 12 residues long. CDR1 and CDR2 from the germline V gene are SGHAT and FQDESV (reference sequence). The CDR3 DNA reads as TGTACCAGCAGCTTAGCCTCCTACGAGCAGTACTTC. This codes for CTSSLASYEQYF.

Comments on this clonotype: An end of the junction differs from the germline gene, which may be a read error. The chain recombines TRBV6-1 with TRBJ2-7; no firm D call. Germline CDR1 is MNHNS and CDR2 is SASEGT. The CDR3 is 12 amino acids. The CDR3 DNA sequence: TGTGCCGGCAGTGACGGCCCCTACGAGCAGTACTTC. It translates to CAGSDGPYEQYF.

This chain links TRBV7-9 with TRBJ1-1; no clear D gene. The CDR3 length is 11 residues. Germline values: CDR1 SEHNR, CDR2 FQNEAQ (reference sequence). Between the trimmed V and J ends, which lost 8 bases and 1 base, there was a span of 5 bases. Here the CDR3 reads CASAANTEAFF. CDR3 in DNA: TGTGCCAGCGCGGCGAACACTGAAGCTTTCTTT.

In its sample, this clonotype was seen a few times. The rearrangement links TRBV11-2 to TRBJ2-3, with a possible D match to TRBD2 (6 bases). The germline V gene has CDR1 SGHAT and CDR2 FQNNGV. V was pared by 2 bases and J by 1 base, with 10 bases between. CDR3 length equals 15 residues. The CDR3 nucleotides are TGTGCCAGCAGCTTATTTGCTAGCGGCACAGATACGCAGTATTTT. Amino acids: CASSLFASGTDTQYF.

This clonotype appeared a single time. The genes are TRBV10-2 and TRBJ2-2, with D possibly being TRBD1 or TRBD2 (6 bases each). This CDR3 comprises 14 residues. CDR1 and CDR2 (germline): WSHSY, SAAADI. V was pared by 9 bases and J by 7 bases, with 18 bases between. CDR3 loop: CARREGGGFGELFF. CDR3 bases: TGCGCCAGGAGAGAGGGGGGCGGCTTCGGGGAGCTGTTTTTT.

This clonotype showed up just once. Given the absence of the conserved phenylalanine or tryptophan at the CDR3 end, a read error is likely. The chain uses TRBV16 and TRBJ2-7, with D perhaps matching TRBD2 (5 bases). The germline V gene encodes CDR1 KGHSY and CDR2 FQNENV. The CDR3 contains 15 residues. The CDR3 DNA reads TGTGCCAGCAACCAACCTCCTAGGAGGATTTACAAGCAGTACTTA. It codes for CASNQPPRRIYKQYL.

The rearrangement joins TRBV19 to TRBJ2-4, with 9 bases lining up with TRBD2. This CDR3 has 16 amino acids. Trimming took 9 bases from V and 1 from J; bases not matched to a gene: 10. Looked up from germline, CDR1 is LNHDA and CDR2 is SQIVND (reference sequence). The CDR3 reads CARINGAGGAKNIQYF. The DNA for the CDR3 is TGTGCCAGAATCAACGGGGCGGGAGGGGCCAAAAACATTCAGTACTTC.

V and J are TRBV14 and TRBJ2-2; the D call may be TRBD1 or TRBD2 (6 bases each). Per germline, CDR1 SGHDN and CDR2 FVKESK. Trimming removed 4 bases at V and 0 bases at J, with 12 bases between. The CDR3 has 16 amino acids. CDR3: CASSPLGGANTGELFF. The CDR3 DNA reads TGTGCCAGCAGCCCGCTGGGGGGCGCGAACACCGGGGAGCTGTTTTTT.

In nucleotides, the CDR3 is TGCAGCGTTTCAGGCTCCTACAATGAGCAGTTCTTC. Translated, it gives CSVSGSYNEQFF. This chain links TRBV29-1 with TRBJ2-1; D gene unclear. This CDR3 contains 12 residues. Germline loops: CDR1 SQVTM, CDR2 ANQGSEA. V was shortened by 5 bases and J by 0 bases, with 5 bases between the two germline ends.

The count of this clonotype is one. The germline gene is not matched at one end of the junction; a read error may be the cause. The chain employs TRBV6-5 and TRBJ2-7; 9 bases agree with TRBD1. Judging by the DNA end, TRBJ2-1 fits better; the J call may be wrong. Germline lookup yields CDR1 MNHEY and CDR2 SVGAGI. This CDR3 comprises 14 residues. DNA for the CDR3: TGTGCTAGCAGTATAACGGGACAGGGCTATGAGCAGTTCTTC. This sequence encodes CASSITGQGYEQFF.

V gene TRBV6-2 or TRBV6-3 combines with J gene TRBJ2-1; perhaps TRBD2 as D (5 bases). Between the trimmed V and J ends, which lost 6 bases and 3 bases, there was a span of 12 bases. This CDR3 region has 14 residues. Germline CDR1 is MNHEY and CDR2 is SVGEGT. CDR3: CASSFDGDYNEQFF. CDR3 in DNA: TGTGCCAGCAGCTTTGACGGGGACTACAATGAGCAGTTCTTC.

Regarding this clonotype: A junction end diverges from the germline sequence, so it may reflect a read error. V gene TRBV10-2 combines with J gene TRBJ2-5, with D perhaps TRBD2 (5 bases). CDR3 size: 17 residues. Germline V gene sequence: CDR1 WSHSY, CDR2 SAAADI. The DNA of the CDR3 is TGCGCCAGCAGGGGGAGAACTGGAGTCATCTCGGGGAAGACACAGTACTTC. Its protein is CASRGRTGVISGKTQYF.

This clonotype rates as medium-sized. This may be a read error, as it is one base from a much larger clone. The chain has TRBV29-1 and TRBJ2-7; 14 nucleotides match TRBD2. After removal of 2 bases from V and 9 bases from J, the junction contained 9 bases not matched to a gene. Germline V lookup: CDR1 SQVTM, CDR2 ANQGSEA. The CDR3 has 15 residues. In DNA form, the CDR3 reads TGCAGCGTTGAATTAGGGACTAGCGGGAGCGACGGGCAGTACTTC. This gives the protein CSVELGTSGSDGQYF.

The chain joins TRBV11-1 to TRBJ2-1; D is uncertain. Germline CDR1 reads SGHAT; CDR2 reads FQDESV (reference sequence). This CDR3 region has 13 residues. Trimming removed 3 bases from V and 6 bases from J, with 9 bases in between. This CDR3 reads CASSFGPANEQFF. The CDR3 DNA reads TGTGCCAGCAGCTTTGGACCAGCCAATGAGCAGTTCTTC.